Sequencing of this T cell receptor beta chain was carried out in a study of CD8 T cells in Susac syndrome. In contrast to the negatively isolated CD8+ and CD4+ T cells, TEMRA cells were FACS-enriched. Germline trimming cut 4 bases from V and 0 bases from J; bases unmatched to any gene: 9. CDR3 length: 17 amino acids. Germline lookup yields CDR1 GTSNPN and CDR2 SVGIG (reference sequence). It was with random hexamers that about 0.45 to 1 ug RNA was reverse transcribed. Multiplex immunoSEQ PCR targeted 54 Vbeta and 13 Jbeta TCR beta segments. Using its own MiXCR run on the immunoSEQ multiplex PCR reads, TCRdb lists one record per CDR3 protein. Seen here are 180,000 or so distinct CDR3 sequences, roughly 96% observed once, and the top ten hold 0.1%.

The sequenced sample consisted of CD4+ T cells from PBMCs. This chain uses TRBV30 with TRBJ2-2; TRBD1 aligns across 9 bases. This sequence was found in a human donor in good health. The CDR3: CAWTGTGRASNTGELFF. For the CDR3, the DNA is TGTGCCTGGACCGGGACAGGGAGGGCTTCGAACACCGGGGAGCTGTTTTTT.